This section outlines one T cell receptor beta chain sequence together with its context. The antigen remains unidentified. This could be a read error, since a much larger clone is one nucleotide away. The data were taken from a study of T cells in Graves' hyperthyroidism and ophthalmopathy. Regions amplified from RNA transcripts were the TCR beta CDR3 regions. The TCR CDR3 was amplified in a first-round RT-PCR using the HTBI primer set. TCRdb ran MiXCR on the multiplex PCR reads and lists one entry per CDR3 protein. This sample has about 200,000 distinct CDR3 sequences; 17% occur once, and the top ten carry approximately 50%. General observations from the study: Blood also carried most thyroid clonotypes expanded above 0.001.

Graves' hyperthyroidism without ophthalmopathy progression within 18 months was termed stable. Exclusion criteria comprised uncontrolled infection, other autoimmune disease, pregnancy or lactation. Clinical symptoms, serum thyroxine and TRAb, thyroid ultrasound and orbital computed tomography were used for the diagnoses. The sample consisted of blood. The TCR originated in a man aged 45-65 years with Graves' hyperthyroidism.

The CDR3 region has the DNA TGTGCCAGCCAATCATCCTCCTACGAGCAGTACTTC. It is translated as CASQSSSYEQYF. The chain combines TRBV28 with TRBJ2-7; the D is unclear. V lost 8 bases and J 0 bases, leaving 8 bases between the germline ends. The CDR3 runs 12 residues. CDR1 and CDR2 (germline): MDHEN, SYDVKM.